The clone carrying this T cell receptor beta chain was seen a handful of times. Some clones are missing from TCRdb's copy, which holds only in-frame ones; the method was immunoSEQ multiplex PCR. The sample carries about 28,000 clones, 75% to 90% recorded once. The sample originates from a study of blood T cell dynamics during melanoma immunotherapy. Time point specified: week 3, after first cycle of checkpoint inhibitor. Trimming took off 5 bases at V and 3 bases at J, with 8 bases between the two ends. The CDR3 extends over 13 amino acids. The germline V gene encodes CDR1 MNHNY and CDR2 SVGAGI (reference sequence).

Source: blood, taken from a patient treated with checkpoint blockade. The sequence was collected from a human donor with melanoma. This sequence joins TRBV6-6 and TRBJ1-5; D remains ambiguous. CDR3 sequence reads: CASSNRNNQPQHF. For the CDR3, the DNA is TGTGCCAGCAGTAATCGCAACAATCAGCCCCAGCATTTT.